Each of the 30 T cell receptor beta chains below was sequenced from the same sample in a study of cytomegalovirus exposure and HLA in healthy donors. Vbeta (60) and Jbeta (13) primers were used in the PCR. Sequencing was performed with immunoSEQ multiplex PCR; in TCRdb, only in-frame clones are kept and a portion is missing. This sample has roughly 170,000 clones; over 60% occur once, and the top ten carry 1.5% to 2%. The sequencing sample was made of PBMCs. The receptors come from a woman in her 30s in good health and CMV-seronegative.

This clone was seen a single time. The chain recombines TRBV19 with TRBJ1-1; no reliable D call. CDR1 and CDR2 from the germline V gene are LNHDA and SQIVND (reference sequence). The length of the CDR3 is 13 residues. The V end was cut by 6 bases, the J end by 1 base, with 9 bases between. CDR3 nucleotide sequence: TGTGCCAGTAGCCTGCGGGGGAACACTGAAGCTTTCTTT. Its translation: CASSLRGNTEAFF.

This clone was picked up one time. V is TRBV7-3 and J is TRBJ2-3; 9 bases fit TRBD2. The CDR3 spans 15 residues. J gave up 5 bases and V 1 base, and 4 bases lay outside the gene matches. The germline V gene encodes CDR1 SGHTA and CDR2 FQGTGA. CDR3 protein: CASSLSGGAGDTQYF. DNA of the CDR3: TGTGCCAGCAGCTTAAGCGGGGGGGCGGGAGATACGCAGTATTTT.

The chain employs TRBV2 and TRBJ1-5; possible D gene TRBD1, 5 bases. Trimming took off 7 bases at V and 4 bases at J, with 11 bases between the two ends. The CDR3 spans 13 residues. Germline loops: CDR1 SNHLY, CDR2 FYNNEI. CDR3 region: CASKGRENQPQHF. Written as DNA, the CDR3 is TGTGCCAGCAAGGGACGGGAGAATCAGCCCCAGCATTTT.

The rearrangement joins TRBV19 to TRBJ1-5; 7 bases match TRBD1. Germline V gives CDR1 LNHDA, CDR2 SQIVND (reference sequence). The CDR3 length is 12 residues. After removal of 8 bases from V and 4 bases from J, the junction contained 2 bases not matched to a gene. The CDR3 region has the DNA TGTGCCAGTCAACAGGGGAATCAGCCCCAGCATTTT. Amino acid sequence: CASQQGNQPQHF.

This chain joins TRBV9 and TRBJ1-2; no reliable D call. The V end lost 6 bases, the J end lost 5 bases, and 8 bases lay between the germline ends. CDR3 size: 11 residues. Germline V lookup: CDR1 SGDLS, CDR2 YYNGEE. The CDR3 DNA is TGTGCCAGCAAGGAGAGGTATGGCTACACCTTC. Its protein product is CASKERYGYTF.

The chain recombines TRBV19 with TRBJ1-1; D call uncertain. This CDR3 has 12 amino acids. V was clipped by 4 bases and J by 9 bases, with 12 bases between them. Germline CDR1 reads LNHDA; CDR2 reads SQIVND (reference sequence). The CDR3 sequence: CASSNREKKAFF. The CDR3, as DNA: TGTGCCAGTAGTAACCGGGAGAAAAAAGCTTTCTTT. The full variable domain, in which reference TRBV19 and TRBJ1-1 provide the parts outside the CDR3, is DGGITQSPKYLFRKEGQNVTLSCEQNLNHDAMYWYRQDPGQGLRLIYYSQIVNDFQKGDIAEGYSVSREKKESFPLTVTSAQKNPTAFYLCASSNREKKAFFGQGTRLTVV.

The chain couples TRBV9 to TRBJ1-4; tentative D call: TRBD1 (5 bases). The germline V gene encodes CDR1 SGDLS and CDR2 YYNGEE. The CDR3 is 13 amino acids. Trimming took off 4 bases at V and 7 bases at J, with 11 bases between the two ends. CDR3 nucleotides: TGTGCCAGCAGCTCCCAGGGCTTTGAAAAACTGTTTTTT. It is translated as CASSSQGFEKLFF.

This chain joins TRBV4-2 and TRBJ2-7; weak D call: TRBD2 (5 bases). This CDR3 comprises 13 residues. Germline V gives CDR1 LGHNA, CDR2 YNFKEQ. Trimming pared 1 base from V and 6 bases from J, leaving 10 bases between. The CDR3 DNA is TGTGCCAGCAGCCAAGGGTCGGGAAGCGAGCAGTACTTC. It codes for CASSQGSGSEQYF.

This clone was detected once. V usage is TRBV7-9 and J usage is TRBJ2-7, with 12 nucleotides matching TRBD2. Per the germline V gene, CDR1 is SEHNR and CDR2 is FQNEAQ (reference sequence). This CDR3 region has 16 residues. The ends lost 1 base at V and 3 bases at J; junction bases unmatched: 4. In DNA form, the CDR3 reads TGTGCCAGCAGCTTAGATGTGACTAGCGGGGGCTACGAGCAGTACTTC. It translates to CASSLDVTSGGYEQYF.

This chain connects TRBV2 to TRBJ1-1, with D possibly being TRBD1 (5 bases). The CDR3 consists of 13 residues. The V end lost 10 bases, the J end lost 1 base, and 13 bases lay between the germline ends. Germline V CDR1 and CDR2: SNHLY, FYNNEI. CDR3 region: CATWPGRNTEAFF. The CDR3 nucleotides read TGTGCCACTTGGCCAGGGCGGAACACTGAAGCTTTCTTT.

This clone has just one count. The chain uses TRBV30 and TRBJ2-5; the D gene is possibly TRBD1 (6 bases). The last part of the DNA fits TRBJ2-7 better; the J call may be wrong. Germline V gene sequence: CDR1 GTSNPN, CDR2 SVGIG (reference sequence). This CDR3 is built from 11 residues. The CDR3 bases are TGTGCCTGGACAGGGGAGTACGAGCAGTACTTC. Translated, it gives CAWTGEYEQYF.

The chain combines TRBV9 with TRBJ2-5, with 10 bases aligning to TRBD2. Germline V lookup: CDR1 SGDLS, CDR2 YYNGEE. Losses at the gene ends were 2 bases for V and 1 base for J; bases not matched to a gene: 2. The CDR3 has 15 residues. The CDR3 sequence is CASSVLAGGQETQYF. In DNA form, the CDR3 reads TGTGCCAGCAGCGTCTTAGCGGGGGGCCAAGAGACCCAGTACTTC.

This chain's CDR3 is CASSATGVNTEAFF. CDR3 coding DNA: TGTGCCAGCAGTGCCACGGGAGTGAACACTGAAGCTTTCTTT. J is TRBJ1-1 and V is TRBV6-4; no clear D gene. Germline V gene data show CDR1 as MRHNA and CDR2 as SNTAGT. V was trimmed by 4 bases and J by 0 bases, leaving 9 bases between them. The CDR3 extends over 14 amino acids.

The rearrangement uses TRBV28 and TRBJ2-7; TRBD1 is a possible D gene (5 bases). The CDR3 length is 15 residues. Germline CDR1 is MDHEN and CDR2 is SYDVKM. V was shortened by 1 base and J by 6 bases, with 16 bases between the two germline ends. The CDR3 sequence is CASSLYDRTTIEQYF. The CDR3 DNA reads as TGTGCCAGCAGTTTATACGACAGAACTACAATCGAGCAGTACTTC.

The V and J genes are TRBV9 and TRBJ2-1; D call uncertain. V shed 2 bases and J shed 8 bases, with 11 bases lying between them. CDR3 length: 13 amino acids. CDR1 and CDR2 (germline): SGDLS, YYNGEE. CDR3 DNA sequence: TGTGCCAGCAGCGTTTTAGCCATGGATGAGCAGTTCTTC. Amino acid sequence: CASSVLAMDEQFF.

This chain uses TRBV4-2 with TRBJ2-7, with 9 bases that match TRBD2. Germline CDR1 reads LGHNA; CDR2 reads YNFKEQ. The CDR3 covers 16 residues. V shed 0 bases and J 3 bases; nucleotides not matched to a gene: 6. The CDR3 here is CASSQDGGSGSYEQYF. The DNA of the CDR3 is TGTGCCAGCAGCCAAGATGGTGGTAGCGGGAGCTACGAGCAGTACTTC.

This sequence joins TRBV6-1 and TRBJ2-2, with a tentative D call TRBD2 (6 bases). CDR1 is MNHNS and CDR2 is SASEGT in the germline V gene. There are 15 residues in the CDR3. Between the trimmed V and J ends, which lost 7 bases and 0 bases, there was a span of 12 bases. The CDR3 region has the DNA TGTGCCAGCACGTTTTCTAGCGCGAACACCGGGGAGCTGTTTTTT. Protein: CASTFSSANTGELFF.

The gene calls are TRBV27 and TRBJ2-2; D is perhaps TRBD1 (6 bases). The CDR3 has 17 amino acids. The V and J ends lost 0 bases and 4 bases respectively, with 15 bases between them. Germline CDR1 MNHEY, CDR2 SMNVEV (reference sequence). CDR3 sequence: CASSLSKTGSSTGELFF. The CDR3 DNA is TGTGCCAGCAGTTTATCGAAGACAGGCAGCAGCACCGGGGAGCTGTTTTTT.

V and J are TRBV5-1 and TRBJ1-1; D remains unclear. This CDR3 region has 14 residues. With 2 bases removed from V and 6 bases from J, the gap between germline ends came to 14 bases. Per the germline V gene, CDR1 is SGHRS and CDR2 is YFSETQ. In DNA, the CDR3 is TGCGCCAGCAGCTTTTCGGGGATGGTTGCTGAAGCTTTCTTT. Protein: CASSFSGMVAEAFF.

CDR3: CSVRDTTWEQYF. CDR3 sequence (DNA): TGCAGCGTAAGGGACACCACTTGGGAGCAGTACTTC. The chain recombines TRBV29-1 with TRBJ2-7, with D possibly being TRBD1 (6 bases). CDR3 length equals 12 residues. With 6 bases removed from V and 7 bases from J, the gap between germline ends came to 16 bases. Germline values: CDR1 SQVTM, CDR2 ANQGSEA.

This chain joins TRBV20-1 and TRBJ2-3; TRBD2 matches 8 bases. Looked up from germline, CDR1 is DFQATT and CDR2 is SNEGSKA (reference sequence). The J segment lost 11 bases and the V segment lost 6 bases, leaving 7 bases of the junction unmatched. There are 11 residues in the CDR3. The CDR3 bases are TGCAGTGCCGACAGGACTAGCCTGCAGTATTTT. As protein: CSADRTSLQYF.

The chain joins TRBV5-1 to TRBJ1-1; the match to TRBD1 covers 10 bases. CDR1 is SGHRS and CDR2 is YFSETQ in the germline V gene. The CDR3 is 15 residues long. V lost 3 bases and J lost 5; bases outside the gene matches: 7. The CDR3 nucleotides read TGCGCCAGCAGCTCCTCCGGGACAGGGGTGACTGAAGCTTTCTTT. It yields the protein CASSSSGTGVTEAFF.

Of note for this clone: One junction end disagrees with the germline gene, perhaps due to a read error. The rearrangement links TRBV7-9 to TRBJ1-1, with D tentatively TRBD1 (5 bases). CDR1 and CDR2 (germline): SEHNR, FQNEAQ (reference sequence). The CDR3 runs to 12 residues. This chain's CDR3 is CSSSIGQGEAFF. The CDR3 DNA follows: TGTTCCAGCAGCATAGGGCAGGGCGAAGCTTTCTTT.

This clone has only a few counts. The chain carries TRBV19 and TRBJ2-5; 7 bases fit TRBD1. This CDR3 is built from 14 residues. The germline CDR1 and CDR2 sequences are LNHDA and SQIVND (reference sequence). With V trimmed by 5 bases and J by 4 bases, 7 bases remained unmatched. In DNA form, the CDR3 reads TGTGCCAGTAGTTGGACAGGTACGCCAGAGACCCAGTACTTC. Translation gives CASSWTGTPETQYF.

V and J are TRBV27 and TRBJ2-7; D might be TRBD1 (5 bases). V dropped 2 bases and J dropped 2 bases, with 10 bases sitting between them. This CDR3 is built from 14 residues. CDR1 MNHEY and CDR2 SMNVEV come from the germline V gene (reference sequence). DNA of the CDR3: TGTGCCAGCAGTTTAGACGCCAGGGCCTACGAGCAGTACTTC. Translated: CASSLDARAYEQYF.

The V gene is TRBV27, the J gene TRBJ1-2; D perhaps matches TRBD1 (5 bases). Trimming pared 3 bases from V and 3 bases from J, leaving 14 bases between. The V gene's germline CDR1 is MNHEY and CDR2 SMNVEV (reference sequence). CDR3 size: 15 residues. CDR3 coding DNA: TGTGCCAGCAGTTTTCGCTCAGGGAGGGACTATGGCTACACCTTC. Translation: CASSFRSGRDYGYTF.

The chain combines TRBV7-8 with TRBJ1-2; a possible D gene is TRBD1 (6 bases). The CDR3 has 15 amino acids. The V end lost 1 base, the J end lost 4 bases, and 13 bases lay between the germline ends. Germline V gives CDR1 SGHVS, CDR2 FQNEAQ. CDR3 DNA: TGTGCCAGCAGCTTAGAGGCAGGGGAGATCTATGGCTACACCTTC. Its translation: CASSLEAGEIYGYTF.

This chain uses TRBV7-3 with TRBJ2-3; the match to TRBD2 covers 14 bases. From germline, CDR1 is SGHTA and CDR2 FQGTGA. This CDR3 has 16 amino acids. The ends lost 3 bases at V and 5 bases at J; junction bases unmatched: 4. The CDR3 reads CASSLTSGRVGDTQYF. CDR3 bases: TGTGCCAGCAGCTTGACTAGCGGGAGGGTCGGAGATACGCAGTATTTT. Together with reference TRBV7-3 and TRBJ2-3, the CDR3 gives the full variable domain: GAGVSQTPSNKVTEKGKYVELRCDPISGHTALYWYRQSLGQGPEFLIYFQGTGAADDSGLPNDRFFAVRPEGSVSTLKIQRTERGDSAVYLCASSLTSGRVGDTQYFGPGTRLTVL.

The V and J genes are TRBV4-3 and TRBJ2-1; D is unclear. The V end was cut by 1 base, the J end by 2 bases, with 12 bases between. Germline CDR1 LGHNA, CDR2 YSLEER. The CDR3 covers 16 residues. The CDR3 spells CASSQGSTNPYNEQFF. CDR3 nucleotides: TGCGCCAGCAGCCAAGGATCCACTAACCCCTACAATGAGCAGTTCTTC.

CDR3 in amino acids: CASSPHREGDTEAFF. The CDR3 DNA is TGTGCCAGCAGTCCCCACAGGGAGGGGGACACTGAAGCTTTCTTT. The gene calls are TRBV28 and TRBJ1-1; maybe TRBD1 (6 bases). V lost 5 bases and J lost 3, with 16 bases in between. Germline V CDR1 and CDR2: MDHEN, SYDVKM. This CDR3 contains 15 residues.